Each of the 25 T cell receptor beta chains below was sequenced from the same sample in a study of cytomegalovirus exposure and HLA in healthy donors (dated 2017 in TCRdb). The library was generated by the immunoSEQ multiplex PCR assay. This immuneACCESS table, as held by TCRdb, lists in-frame sequences with V and J called but not all clones. Of the missing ones, under half trace to an unresolved V gene in checked studies; the others have no known cause. The sample table lists 120,000 to 150,000 clones, roughly 90% of them with a count of one. The ten biggest clones cover roughly 0.7% of the sample. What was sequenced was PBMCs. The source is a man aged 18 to 29 in good health and CMV-seronegative.

The rearrangement links TRBV5-5 to TRBJ1-5; possibly TRBD1 for D (5 bases). The CDR3 consists of 14 residues. With 5 bases removed from V and 2 bases from J, the gap between germline ends came to 11 bases. The germline gives CDR1 SGHKS, CDR2 YYEKEE (reference sequence). CDR3 protein: CASSSAGGNQPQHF. The DNA of the CDR3 is TGTGCCAGCAGTTCGGCGGGGGGCAATCAGCCCCAGCATTTT.

The V and J genes are TRBV9 and TRBJ2-7, with D perhaps matching TRBD1 (5 bases). V lost 4 bases and J 1 base, leaving 12 bases between the germline ends. The CDR3 contains 14 residues. Germline CDR1 is SGDLS and CDR2 is YYNGEE. The CDR3 loop reads CASSFSQGSYEQYF. CDR3 DNA sequence: TGTGCCAGCAGCTTTTCCCAGGGTTCCTACGAGCAGTACTTC. The complete variable domain, with remaining parts taken from reference TRBV9 and TRBJ2-7, reads DSGVTQTPKHLITATGQRVTLRCSPRSGDLSVYWYQQSLDQGLQFLIQYYNGEERAKGNILERFSAQQFPDLHSELNLSSLELGDSALYFCASSFSQGSYEQYFGPGTRLTVT.

This clone is a singleton in its sample. The rearrangement links TRBV7-3 to TRBJ2-3; TRBD2 matches 11 bases. The CDR3 runs 15 residues. The V gene end was trimmed by 3 bases and the J gene end by 6 bases; junction bases not matched to a gene: 5. Germline lookup yields CDR1 SGHTA and CDR2 FQGTGA. In DNA, the CDR3 is TGTGCCAGCAGCTTTTCTAGCGGGGGGTTGGATACGCAGTATTTT. Amino acids: CASSFSSGGLDTQYF.

The V and J genes are TRBV29-1 and TRBJ1-2; TRBD1 aligns across 7 bases. Per germline, CDR1 SQVTM and CDR2 ANQGSEA. Trimming at V came to 6 bases and at J to 5 bases, leaving 9 bases not matched to a gene. The CDR3 spans 13 residues. CDR3: CSVGDRVGYGYTF. In nucleotides, the CDR3 is TGCAGCGTGGGCGACAGGGTGGGATATGGCTACACCTTC. Using reference TRBV29-1 and TRBJ1-2 for the parts outside the CDR3, the full variable domain is SAVISQKPSRDICQRGTSLTIQCQVDSQVTMMFWYRQQPGQSLTLIATANQGSEATYESGFVIDKFPISRPNLTFSTLTVSNMSPEDSSIYLCSVGDRVGYGYTFGSGTRLTVV.

The rearrangement joins TRBV2 to TRBJ1-1, with 7 bases lining up with TRBD1. Germline V gene data show CDR1 as SNHLY and CDR2 as FYNNEI. The CDR3 spans 14 residues. The V segment lost 6 bases and the J segment 5 bases; nucleotides outside the gene matches: 9. This chain's CDR3 is CASRLRQGGTEAFF. In nucleotides, the CDR3 is TGTGCCAGCAGACTGAGACAGGGCGGTACTGAAGCTTTCTTT.

The chain employs TRBV28 and TRBJ1-2; no clear D gene. Trimming removed 9 bases at V and 4 bases at J, with 12 bases between. This CDR3 is 12 amino acids long. In germline, CDR1 is MDHEN, CDR2 SYDVKM. The CDR3 coding sequence is TGTGCCAGTGCTATTAGTTCCTATGGCTACACCTTC. Translated: CASAISSYGYTF.

This clone was found a few times. This chain links TRBV6-1 with TRBJ2-7; 9 positions match TRBD2. The CDR3 contains 12 residues. Trimming took 7 bases from V and 3 from J; bases not matched to a gene: 1. Looked up from germline, CDR1 is MNHNS and CDR2 is SASEGT. Here the CDR3 reads CASTREGYEQYV. In DNA form, the CDR3 reads TGTGCCAGCACGCGGGAGGGCTACGAGCAGTACGTC.

The chain uses TRBV27 and TRBJ1-4, with TRBD1 matching over 7 bases. V lost 4 bases to trimming and J lost 0 bases; unmatched junction nucleotides: 5. CDR1 MNHEY and CDR2 SMNVEV come from the germline V gene (reference sequence). The CDR3 covers 16 residues. CDR3 protein: CASSYRGPATNEKLFF. DNA for the CDR3: TGTGCCAGCAGTTACAGGGGTCCAGCAACTAATGAAAAACTGTTTTTT.

This chain uses TRBV11-2 with TRBJ1-1, with 9 bases matching TRBD1. Germline CDR1 reads SGHAT; CDR2 reads FQNNGV. The CDR3 totals 16 residues. Trimming cost V 3 bases and J 2 bases; bases outside gene matches: 7. The CDR3 loop is CASSFSQGQGNTEAFF. DNA for the CDR3: TGTGCCAGCAGCTTTAGTCAGGGACAGGGAAACACTGAAGCTTTCTTT.

V and J are TRBV5-6 and TRBJ2-7; 8 nucleotides agree with TRBD1. Germline V gene sequence: CDR1 SGHDT, CDR2 YYEEEE. The V segment lost 0 bases and the J segment 1 base; nucleotides outside the gene matches: 3. The CDR3 consists of 15 residues. The CDR3 here is CASSLGGTGSYEQYF. CDR3 DNA sequence: TGTGCCAGCAGCTTGGGGGGGACAGGTTCCTACGAGCAGTACTTC.

The gene calls are TRBV12-2 and TRBJ2-7; the tabulated D call, TRBD2, remains unverified against the DNA. TRBV12-2 is a recognized pseudogene. The CDR3 totals 20 residues. CDR3 protein: CASRLAWWALAGVLPYEQYV. The CDR3 nucleotides read TGTGCAAGTCGCTTAGCCTGGTGGGCTCTAGCGGGAGTTCTCCCCTACGAGCAGTACGTC.

This clone was detected once. The chain recombines TRBV19 with TRBJ1-1, with TRBD1 matching 8 bases. The CDR3 has 15 amino acids. V was pared by 3 bases and J by 2 bases, with 5 bases of the junction left unmatched. Germline assignment: CDR1 LNHDA and CDR2 SQIVND (reference sequence). The CDR3 protein is CASSMVDRGNTEAFF. The CDR3 nucleotides are TGTGCCAGTAGTATGGTCGACAGGGGAAACACTGAAGCTTTCTTT.

This clone appeared a few times. The J gene is TRBJ1-1, the V gene TRBV4-1; 7 nucleotides align to TRBD1. CDR3 length: 17 residues. V lost 4 bases and J lost 0; bases outside the gene matches: 11. Germline CDR1 and CDR2: MGHRA and YSYEKL. In DNA, the CDR3 is TGCGCCAGCAGCCCCGATCAGGGACAGACATTGAACACTGAAGCTTTCTTT. Translating it yields CASSPDQGQTLNTEAFF.

This chain uses TRBV27 with TRBJ1-5; D not certain. Germline V lookup: CDR1 MNHEY, CDR2 SMNVEV (reference sequence). This CDR3 contains 16 residues. V dropped 4 bases and J dropped 0 bases, with 13 bases sitting between them. The CDR3 nucleotides read TGTGCCAGCAGTTCGACACCCCCTTATAGCAATCAGCCCCAGCATTTT. It specifies CASSSTPPYSNQPQHF.

The rearrangement joins TRBV4-3 to TRBJ2-7, with 14 bases matching TRBD2. Unmatched junction bases numbered 8, after V lost 4 bases and J lost 6 bases. Germline V gene sequence: CDR1 LGHNA, CDR2 YSLEER. This CDR3 has 16 amino acids. Written as DNA, the CDR3 is TGCGCCAGCAGCCCCCGGACTAGCGGGAGGCAATGCGAGCAGTACGTC. Its protein product is CASSPRTSGRQCEQYV.

A note on this clone: A junction boundary mismatches the germline segment, possibly from a read error. This rearrangement joins TRBV29-1 to TRBJ2-1; TRBD2 might be the D (5 bases). The CDR3 spans 14 residues. The V gene's germline CDR1 is SQVTM and CDR2 ANQGSEA. For the CDR3, the DNA is TGCAGCGTTAATCGACTATCCGCCTACAATGGGCAGTTCTTC. Residues: CSVNRLSAYNGQFF.

The CDR3 is CASSLGLAGGPSYEQYF. The DNA of the CDR3 is TGTGCCAGCAGCTTGGGACTAGCGGGGGGGCCTAGCTACGAGCAGTACTTC. The V and J genes are TRBV5-5 and TRBJ2-7; 14 bases are shared with TRBD2. The CDR3 loop spans 17 amino acids. Germline CDR1 and CDR2: SGHKS and YYEKEE (reference sequence). The V segment lost 0 bases and the J segment 3 bases; nucleotides outside the gene matches: 5.

The J gene is TRBJ2-1, the V gene TRBV4-3, with D possibly TRBD1 on 6 matching bases. This CDR3 has 15 residues. V lost 0 bases, J lost 4 bases, and 10 bases lay in between. Per the germline V gene, CDR1 is LGHNA and CDR2 is YSLEER. The DNA for the CDR3 is TGCGCCAGCAGCCAAGAGTCCAGGGGTTACAATGAGCAGTTCTTC. Its protein product is CASSQESRGYNEQFF.

The J gene is TRBJ2-5, the V gene TRBV5-4; possible D gene TRBD2, 6 bases. The CDR3 totals 13 residues. Germline values: CDR1 SGHNT, CDR2 YYREEE (reference sequence). The ends were cut back, 5 bases at V and 2 bases at J, with 10 bases in the middle. CDR3 DNA sequence: TGTGCCAGCAGTAGCGGTGGGCAAGAGACCCAGTACTTC. It encodes CASSSGGQETQYF. The full variable domain, completed using reference TRBV5-4 and TRBJ2-5, is ETGVTQSPTHLIKTRGQQVTLRCSSQSGHNTVSWYQQALGQGPQFIFQYYREEENGRGNFPPRFSGLQFPNYSSELNVNALELDDSALYLCASSSGGQETQYFGPGTRLLVL.

In its sample, this clone was seen a few times. J is TRBJ1-2 and V is TRBV18; 8 bases align to TRBD1. The CDR3 has 14 amino acids. J gave up 4 bases and V 3 bases, and 4 bases lay outside the gene matches. CDR1 is KGHSH, CDR2 LQKENI, per germline. CDR3 in amino acids: CASSPGDRSYGYTF. CDR3 nucleotide sequence: TGTGCCAGCTCACCGGGGGACAGGAGCTATGGCTACACCTTC.

The rearrangement links TRBV5-1 to TRBJ2-2; 7 bases align to TRBD1. V lost 1 base and J lost 3; bases outside the gene matches: 12. CDR3 size: 18 residues. Germline V gene lookup returns CDR1 SGHRS and CDR2 YFSETQ. The CDR3 spells CASSLRSPRDSDTGELFF. In DNA, the CDR3 is TGCGCCAGCAGCTTGCGGTCCCCCCGGGACAGCGACACCGGGGAGCTGTTTTTT.

The chain links TRBV5-4 to TRBJ1-1; 7 nucleotides align to TRBD1. The CDR3 is made up of 16 amino acids. Germline CDR1 is SGHNT and CDR2 is YYREEE (reference sequence). The J segment lost 2 bases and the V segment lost 2 bases, leaving 9 bases of the junction unmatched. CDR3 DNA sequence: TGTGCCAGCAGCTTACGCGGGACAGCCTTAAACACTGAAGCTTTCTTT. This encodes CASSLRGTALNTEAFF. The whole variable domain, remainder taken from reference TRBV5-4 and TRBJ1-1, is ETGVTQSPTHLIKTRGQQVTLRCSSQSGHNTVSWYQQALGQGPQFIFQYYREEENGRGNFPPRFSGLQFPNYSSELNVNALELDDSALYLCASSLRGTALNTEAFFGQGTRLTVV.

The chain recombines TRBV2 with TRBJ1-2; TRBD1 might be the D (5 bases). CDR3 size: 13 residues. Germline loops: CDR1 SNHLY, CDR2 FYNNEI. Trimming took off 6 bases at V and 6 bases at J, with 14 bases between the two ends. The CDR3 region is CASRSNPDNGYTF. The CDR3 region has the DNA TGTGCCAGCAGATCAAACCCGGACAATGGCTACACCTTC.

The genes are TRBV6-5 and TRBJ2-7; no clear D. Germline CDR1 is MNHEY and CDR2 is SVGAGI. The CDR3 is 15 amino acids. The ends were cut back, 2 bases at V and 2 bases at J, with 13 bases in the middle. Here the CDR3 reads CASSYIPHLTYEQYF. CDR3 coding DNA: TGTGCCAGCAGTTACATCCCTCACCTAACCTACGAGCAGTACTTC.

V gene TRBV19 combines with J gene TRBJ2-5, with D possibly TRBD1 on 6 matching bases. Trimming shortened V by 4 bases and J by 4 bases, and 10 bases separated the two germline ends. Germline CDR1 reads LNHDA; CDR2 reads SQIVND (reference sequence). There are 13 residues in the CDR3. The CDR3 bases are TGTGCCAGTAGTACGGGACACTTAGAGACCCAGTACTTC. The encoded protein is CASSTGHLETQYF.